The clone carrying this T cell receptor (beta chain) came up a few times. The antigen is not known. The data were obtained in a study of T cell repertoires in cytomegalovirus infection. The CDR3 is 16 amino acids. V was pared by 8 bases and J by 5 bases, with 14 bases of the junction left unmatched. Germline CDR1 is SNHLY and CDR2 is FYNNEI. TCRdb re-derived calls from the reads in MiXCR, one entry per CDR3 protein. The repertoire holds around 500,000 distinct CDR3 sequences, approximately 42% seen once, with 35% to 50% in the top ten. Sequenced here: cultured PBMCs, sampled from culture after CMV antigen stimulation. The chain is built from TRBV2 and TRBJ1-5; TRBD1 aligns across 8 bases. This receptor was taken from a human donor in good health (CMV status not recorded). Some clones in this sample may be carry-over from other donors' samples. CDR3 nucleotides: TGTGCCAGCGAGATAAACAGGGGGGAGATGGATCAGCCCCAGCATTTT. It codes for CASEINRGEMDQPQHF.